One sample yielded the 27 T cell receptor beta chains listed below, sequenced in a study of CD8 T cells in ankylosing spondylitis. TCRdb called the 5' RACE reads again in MiXCR, with one record for every CDR3 protein. This repertoire shows nearly 350,000 distinct CDR3 sequences, roughly 14% found once; its top ten account for about 1%. The material sequenced was blood, either unsorted or a sorted T cell fraction (not recorded which). These receptors all stem from a male donor with ankylosing spondylitis or in good health (not recorded which).

This clonotype has just a few counts. This chain uses TRBV11-3 with TRBJ2-3; the D is unclear. Germline V gene data show CDR1 as SGHNT and CDR2 as YENEEA. Trimming took 3 bases from V and 6 from J, leaving 10 bases between them. The CDR3 extends over 13 amino acids. The CDR3 protein is CASSLSTRDTQYF. DNA for the CDR3: TGTGCCAGCAGCTTGTCCACTCGGGATACGCAGTATTTT.

This clonotype was counted only a few times. The rearrangement links TRBV29-1 to TRBJ2-3; D remains unclear. V shed 8 bases and J shed 1 base, with 7 bases lying between them. Germline values: CDR1 SQVTM, CDR2 ANQGSEA. This CDR3 has 11 residues. As DNA, the CDR3 is TGCAGCCCGGAGTGCACAGATACGCAGTATTTT. Residues: CSPECTDTQYF.

CDR3: CASRVQNYNEQFF. Written as DNA, the CDR3 is TGTGCCAGCAGAGTACAGAATTACAATGAGCAGTTCTTC. The J gene is TRBJ2-1, the V gene TRBV28; D is undetermined. Per the germline V gene, CDR1 is MDHEN and CDR2 is SYDVKM. This CDR3 region has 13 residues. Between the trimmed V and J ends, which lost 6 bases and 4 bases, there was a span of 10 bases.

This clonotype has more than one count but fewer than ten. The V and J genes are TRBV12-3 or TRBV12-4 and TRBJ2-4; D ambiguous. The CDR3 is 14 amino acids. With 5 bases removed from V and 0 bases from J, the gap between germline ends came to 8 bases. CDR3 bases: TGTGCCAGCAGTCCCATACTAGCCAAAAACATTCAGTACTTC. This gives the protein CASSPILAKNIQYF.

The chain is built from TRBV11-2 and TRBJ2-7; D is unclear. This CDR3 has 13 residues. CDR1 and CDR2 from the germline V gene are SGHAT and FQNNGV. V was trimmed by 7 bases and J by 6 bases, leaving 16 bases between them. CDR3 loop: CASTLGHVGEQYF. The CDR3 DNA is TGTGCCAGCACCCTCGGCCACGTCGGCGAGCAGTACTTC.

The rearrangement uses TRBV3-1 and TRBJ2-7, with 7 bases lining up with TRBD1. Germline V gene lookup returns CDR1 LGHDT and CDR2 YNNKEL (reference sequence). V lost 0 bases to trimming and J lost 7 bases; unmatched junction nucleotides: 9. The CDR3 length is 15 residues. CDR3 coding DNA: TGTGCCAGCAGCCAAGAGTTACAGGGGTTTAAGGAGCAGTACTTC. This translates into CASSQELQGFKEQYF.

This clonotype has just a few counts. The gene calls are TRBV10-3 and TRBJ2-5; 8 nucleotides match TRBD2. V was clipped by 5 bases and J by 5 bases; unmatched bases: 4. The CDR3 covers 13 residues. CDR1 is ENHRY and CDR2 is SYGVKD in the germline V gene. The CDR3: CAISSGRGETQYF. For the CDR3, the DNA is TGTGCCATCAGTAGCGGGAGAGGGGAGACCCAGTACTTC.

In its sample, this clonotype was seen a few times. This chain uses TRBV7-9 with TRBJ2-7, with D possibly matching TRBD1 (6 bases). Trimming cost V 5 bases and J 6 bases, with 17 bases left between them. Per germline, CDR1 SEHNR and CDR2 FQNEAQ (reference sequence). This CDR3 contains 14 residues. For the CDR3, the DNA is TGTGCCAGCAGCCAAGACTGGGGGCAGGGCGAGCAGTACTTC. Amino acid sequence: CASSQDWGQGEQYF.

The gene calls are TRBV3-1 and TRBJ2-7; D could derive from TRBD1 or TRBD2 (5 bases each). The CDR3 length is 14 residues. The V gene's germline CDR1 is LGHDT and CDR2 YNNKEL (reference sequence). Trimming shortened V by 3 bases and J by 2 bases, and 11 bases separated the two germline ends. CDR3: CASSQGTLTYEQYF. CDR3 bases: TGTGCCAGCAGCCAGGGGACGCTTACCTACGAGCAGTACTTC.

In its sample, this clonotype was seen a few times. This rearrangement joins TRBV10-3 to TRBJ1-5; 9 nucleotides match TRBD1. The CDR3 loop spans 16 amino acids. V dropped 10 bases and J dropped 6; count of bases not matched to a gene: 16. CDR1 is ENHRY, CDR2 SYGVKD, per germline. The CDR3 loop is CATGREGTGSGQPQHF. In nucleotides, the CDR3 is TGTGCCACCGGGAGGGAAGGGACAGGGTCCGGTCAGCCCCAGCATTTT.

The CDR3 DNA reads TGTGCCACCAGTGCCTCCGGCGAGAAGACCCAGTACTTC. Its protein product is CATSASGEKTQYF. This chain links TRBV24-1 with TRBJ2-5; D uncertain. The germline gives CDR1 KGHDR, CDR2 SFDVKD. V dropped 5 bases and J dropped 6 bases, with 12 bases sitting between them. The CDR3 loop spans 13 amino acids.

This clonotype showed up just a few times. The gene calls are TRBV12-3 or TRBV12-4 and TRBJ2-2, with D possibly being TRBD2 (6 bases). V gave up 7 bases and J gave up 3 bases, with 12 bases separating them. The CDR3 covers 14 residues. For the CDR3, the DNA is TGTGCCAGCACCCGGGAGAAGGACACCGGGGAGCTGTTTTTT. Encoded protein: CASTREKDTGELFF.

This clonotype appeared a few times. This chain connects TRBV15 to TRBJ2-5; D is unresolved. Germline V gene data show CDR1 as LNHNV and CDR2 as YYDKDF (reference sequence). This CDR3 is built from 11 residues. V was pared by 4 bases and J by 5 bases, with 5 bases between. The CDR3 DNA is TGTGCCACCAGCAAGCAGGAGACCCAGTACTTC. Encoded protein: CATSKQETQYF.

This clonotype turned up a few times. The rearrangement links TRBV5-1 to TRBJ2-3, with D possibly TRBD2 on 5 matching bases. The germline gives CDR1 SGHRS, CDR2 YFSETQ. There are 14 residues in the CDR3. With 0 bases removed from V and 6 bases from J, the gap between germline ends came to 11 bases. The CDR3 protein is CASSLASLRDTQYF. Here the CDR3 DNA reads TGCGCCAGCAGCTTGGCTAGCCTGCGGGATACGCAGTATTTT.

This clonotype was detected ten times or more. The rearrangement uses TRBV12-3 or TRBV12-4 and TRBJ1-3; 9 bases match TRBD1. The CDR3 extends over 16 amino acids. V gave up 4 bases and J gave up 5 bases; unmatched junction bases: 9. The CDR3 DNA reads as TGTGCCAGCAGTTCCGAGGGACAGGGAGGAAGAAACACCATATATTTT. Protein product: CASSSEGQGGRNTIYF.

The table lists this clonotype with a few counts. The chain is built from TRBV11-1 and TRBJ2-3; 11 bases line up with TRBD2. Germline CDR1 is SGHAT and CDR2 is FQDESV (reference sequence). The CDR3 is 19 amino acids. V lost 3 bases, J lost 1 base, and 12 bases stayed unmatched. CDR3 loop: CASSFRSGGVERRTDTQYF. The CDR3 DNA reads TGTGCCAGCAGCTTTCGTAGCGGGGGGGTGGAACGCCGCACAGATACGCAGTATTTT.

This CDR3 is CASSKRLGPRDEQFF. The CDR3 nucleotides are TGTGCCAGTAGTAAACGACTAGGGCCGAGGGATGAGCAGTTCTTC. J is TRBJ2-1 and V is TRBV19; TRBD2 might be the D (6 bases). Between the trimmed V and J ends, which lost 4 bases and 8 bases, there was a span of 18 bases. The germline gives CDR1 LNHDA, CDR2 SQIVND (reference sequence). The CDR3 runs 15 residues.

The V and J genes are TRBV5-1 and TRBJ1-4; D is uncertain. The CDR3 runs 14 residues. V shed 1 base and J shed 8 bases, with 12 bases lying between them. Germline values: CDR1 SGHRS, CDR2 YFSETQ. The CDR3 DNA follows: TGCGCCAGCAGCTTGTTATCGGGTAACGAAAAACTGTTTTTT. Translating gives CASSLLSGNEKLFF.

The genes are TRBV5-1 and TRBJ2-1; TRBD2 matches 7 bases. V lost 3 bases, J lost 10 bases, and 7 bases stayed unmatched. The germline V gene encodes CDR1 SGHRS and CDR2 YFSETQ. The CDR3 is 13 residues long. CDR3 in amino acids: CASSSLAGGEQFF. CDR3 sequence (DNA): TGCGCCAGCAGCTCCTTAGCGGGTGGCGAGCAGTTCTTC.

The sample holds a few counts of this clonotype. This chain joins TRBV11-2 and TRBJ2-5; D unresolved. This CDR3 comprises 15 residues. Germline-derived CDR1 and CDR2 are SGHAT and FQNNGV. V lost 1 base and J lost 5, with 14 bases in between. CDR3 loop: CASSLARARTETQYF. In DNA form, the CDR3 reads TGTGCCAGCAGCTTAGCGAGAGCCCGCACTGAGACCCAGTACTTC.

Only a few counts were recorded for this clonotype. J is TRBJ2-4 and V is TRBV15; a possible D gene is TRBD1 (6 bases). Per germline, CDR1 LNHNV and CDR2 YYDKDF (reference sequence). The V gene lost 0 bases and the J gene lost 11 bases, with 20 bases spanning the gap. This CDR3 is 16 amino acids long. The CDR3 bases are TGTGCCACCAGCAGAGATGTTGGGGGTGGGGGCAGATTTCAGTACTTC. Translated, it gives CATSRDVGGGGRFQYF.

This clonotype showed up just a few times. The genes are TRBV12-3 or TRBV12-4 and TRBJ2-3, with D tentatively TRBD1 (6 bases). Trimming removed 5 bases from V and 3 bases from J, with 15 bases in between. This CDR3 spans 15 amino acids. For the CDR3, the DNA is TGTGCCAGCAGTCCCCAGGGGCAGGGGACAGATACGCAGTATTTT. Translating gives CASSPQGQGTDTQYF.

Many counts were recorded for this clonotype. The chain is built from TRBV5-1 and TRBJ2-1; no clear D gene. Trimming stripped 0 bases from V and 9 bases from J, with 10 bases between. The CDR3 sequence is 13 residues long. The germline CDR1 and CDR2 sequences are SGHRS and YFSETQ. This CDR3 reads CASSLEGSSEQFF. The CDR3 coding sequence is TGCGCCAGCAGCTTGGAGGGTAGTTCTGAGCAGTTCTTC.

This clonotype has a handful of counts. The V gene is TRBV6-2 or TRBV6-3, the J gene TRBJ2-6; no firm D call. Trimming removed 10 bases at V and 0 bases at J, with 13 bases between. The CDR3 consists of 15 residues. Per the germline V gene, CDR1 is MNHEY and CDR2 is SVGEGT. The CDR3 sequence: CATVRLNSGANVLTF. CDR3 sequence (DNA): TGTGCCACTGTGAGACTGAACTCTGGGGCCAACGTCCTGACTTTC.

This clonotype turned up a few times. This sequence joins TRBV19 and TRBJ2-1, with D tentatively TRBD1 (5 bases). V was cut by 7 bases and J by 6 bases, with 13 bases left in between. This CDR3 has 13 amino acids. Germline CDR1 is LNHDA and CDR2 is SQIVND (reference sequence). In DNA, the CDR3 is TGTGCCAGTACGGTAGGGGCGGTCAATGAGCAGTTCTTC. Its translation is CASTVGAVNEQFF.

The genes are TRBV7-6 and TRBJ1-3; 7 bases line up with TRBD1. V was pared by 1 base and J by 4 bases, with 10 bases of the junction left unmatched. CDR3 length equals 17 residues. CDR1 and CDR2 from the germline V gene are SGHVS and FNYEAQ. The CDR3 DNA reads as TGTGCCAGCAGCTTAGGGCCCGAGACAGGGCGCGGAAACACCATATATTTT. Residues: CASSLGPETGRGNTIYF.

This clonotype was observed a few times. The J gene is TRBJ2-4, the V gene TRBV6-5; possible D gene TRBD2, 5 bases. V shed 1 base and J shed 0 bases, with 7 bases lying between them. CDR1 and CDR2 from the germline V gene are MNHEY and SVGAGI. The CDR3 covers 15 residues. Written as DNA, the CDR3 is TGTGCCAGCAGTTACTGGGAGTTAGCCAAAAACATTCAGTACTTC. Amino acid sequence: CASSYWELAKNIQYF.